The 14 T cell receptor beta chains below all came from one sample that was sequenced in a study of CD8 T cell repertoires and HIV-1 epitope variants. The repertoire was sequenced with immunoSEQ multiplex PCR; TCRdb's copy has only in-frame clones and lacks some. The table shows approximately 5,000 clones, with roughly 70% occurring only once. These receptors have no known antigen. Source material: cultured CD8+ T cells derived from PBMCs. The receptor source for this set is a male donor with HIV.

The chain couples TRBV11-3 to TRBJ2-2; a weak D match, TRBD2 (5 bases). The germline V gene has CDR1 SGHNT and CDR2 YENEEA. The V end was cut by 3 bases, the J end by 5 bases, with 10 bases between. This CDR3 comprises 14 residues. The CDR3 loop is CASSFNSETGELFF. The CDR3, as DNA: TGTGCCAGCAGCTTCAATAGCGAAACCGGGGAGCTGTTTTTT.

This chain joins TRBV27 and TRBJ1-2; no clear D gene. V lost 3 bases, J lost 8 bases, and 16 bases lay in between. In germline, CDR1 is MNHEY, CDR2 SMNVEV (reference sequence). This CDR3 region has 14 residues. The CDR3, as DNA: TGTGCCAGCAGTTTCTGGCCTCTGTCTGACGGCTACACCTTC. Protein: CASSFWPLSDGYTF.

The chain uses TRBV19 and TRBJ1-2; TRBD1 matches 7 bases. The V segment lost 7 bases and the J segment 4 bases; nucleotides outside the gene matches: 12. CDR3 length: 15 amino acids. In germline, CDR1 is LNHDA, CDR2 SQIVND (reference sequence). The DNA for the CDR3 is TGTGCCAGTATCATAACAGGGGATCGCCCCTATGGCTACACCTTC. Translation gives CASIITGDRPYGYTF.

CDR3 in DNA: TGTGCCAGCGGCCAGAGACAGGACAGCTCCTACGAGCAGTACTTC. Its protein is CASGQRQDSSYEQYF. This chain connects TRBV9 to TRBJ2-7, with a possible D match to TRBD1 (6 bases). The CDR3 sequence is 15 residues long. Looked up from germline, CDR1 is SGDLS and CDR2 is YYNGEE. Trimming cost V 7 bases and J 0 bases, with 17 bases left between them. Using reference TRBV9 and TRBJ2-7 for the parts outside the CDR3, the full variable domain is DSGVTQTPKHLITATGQRVTLRCSPRSGDLSVYWYQQSLDQGLQFLIQYYNGEERAKGNILERFSAQQFPDLHSELNLSSLELGDSALYFCASGQRQDSSYEQYFGPGTRLTVT.

This clone was seen a handful of times. This chain uses TRBV6-6 with TRBJ1-2; 10 bases map to TRBD1. Germline V gene lookup returns CDR1 MNHNY and CDR2 SVGAGI (reference sequence). There are 16 residues in the CDR3. The junction had 6 bases not matched to a gene; V was cut back by 2 bases and J by 3 bases. This chain's CDR3 is CASSYGTGALHYGYTF. The CDR3 nucleotides are TGTGCCAGCAGTTACGGGACAGGGGCTCTTCACTATGGCTACACCTTC.

V and J are TRBV6-5 and TRBJ1-1, with 8 nucleotides matching TRBD1. CDR3 length equals 16 residues. V gave up 2 bases and J gave up 0 bases; unmatched junction bases: 5. The germline gives CDR1 MNHEY, CDR2 SVGAGI. For the CDR3, the DNA is TGTGCCAGCAGTTACGCGAACAGGGGGATGAACACTGAAGCTTTCTTT. Translation: CASSYANRGMNTEAFF.

V gene TRBV27 combines with J gene TRBJ1-2; TRBD1 might be the D (6 bases). Germline V gene data show CDR1 as MNHEY and CDR2 as SMNVEV (reference sequence). V was shortened by 2 bases and J by 5 bases, with 12 bases between the two germline ends. The CDR3 is made up of 14 amino acids. The CDR3: CASSLGQGRYGYTF. Written as DNA, the CDR3 is TGTGCCAGCAGTTTAGGGCAGGGGAGGTATGGCTACACCTTC.

Here the CDR3 reads CASGLDGSYEQYF. CDR3 sequence (DNA): TGTGCTAGTGGTTTAGATGGCAGCTACGAGCAGTACTTC. The chain couples TRBV12-5 to TRBJ2-7, with D uncertain. This CDR3 has 13 amino acids. The germline V gene has CDR1 LGHNT and CDR2 FRNRAP. V was shortened by 3 bases and J by 3 bases, with 9 bases between the two germline ends.

V gene TRBV7-6 combines with J gene TRBJ1-4; 8 bases are a match to TRBD1. The CDR3 runs 16 residues. Germline trimming cut 6 bases from V and 5 bases from J; bases unmatched to any gene: 11. Germline CDR1 is SGHVS and CDR2 is FNYEAQ. The CDR3 region has the DNA TGTGCCAGCAGTCGGGGGCGACAGGGGTCAAATGAAAAACTGTTTTTT. It specifies CASSRGRQGSNEKLFF.

The chain uses TRBV7-9 and TRBJ1-2, with 10 positions matching TRBD1. CDR1 and CDR2 from the germline V gene are SEHNR and FQNEAQ (reference sequence). There are 16 residues in the CDR3. J was trimmed by 2 bases and V by 3 bases; bases with no gene match: 6. CDR3 nucleotide sequence: TGTGCCAGCAGCTTCTCCGGGACAGGGGACAACTATGGCTACACCTTC. Translated, it gives CASSFSGTGDNYGYTF.

The chain couples TRBV7-6 to TRBJ2-7, with a tentative D call TRBD1 (6 bases). The CDR3 runs 15 residues. Trimming removed 5 bases from V and 6 bases from J, with 20 bases in between. Germline V gene lookup returns CDR1 SGHVS and CDR2 FNYEAQ. The DNA of the CDR3 is TGTGCCAGCAGCATAACCGCCGGGACAAATGTCGAGCAGTACTTC. As protein: CASSITAGTNVEQYF.

The table lists this clone with a few counts. This chain links TRBV21-1 with TRBJ2-1; the D call TRBD2 from the table was never checked on the DNA. TRBV21-1 is recorded as a pseudogene. This CDR3 is built from 21 residues. CDR3 amino acids: CASSGEPGLAGGPPSYNEQFF. The CDR3, as DNA: TGTGCCAGCAGCGGAGAACCGGGACTAGCGGGAGGGCCCCCCTCCTACAATGAGCAGTTCTTC.

The chain combines TRBV7-6 with TRBJ1-1; D gene uncertain. V was pared by 5 bases and J by 0 bases, with 7 bases between. From germline, CDR1 is SGHVS and CDR2 FNYEAQ. The CDR3 has 13 amino acids. The CDR3 nucleotides read TGTGCCAGCAGCCCCTGGGTGAACACTGAAGCTTTCTTT. Encoded protein: CASSPWVNTEAFF.

Turning to this clone: This is likely an artifact of a read error, given a far larger clone one base away. The chain employs TRBV4-2 and TRBJ1-4; the D is unclear. The CDR3 covers 19 residues. The V gene's germline CDR1 is LGHNA and CDR2 YNFKEQ. Between the trimmed V and J ends, which lost 0 bases and 0 bases, there was a span of 17 bases. CDR3 region: CASSQDSTGNIATNEKLFF. CDR3 coding DNA: TGTGCCAGCAGCCAAGATTCAACGGGGAACATTGCAACTAATGAAAAACTGTTTTTT.